The T cell receptor (beta chain) under discussion was sequenced for a study of technical replicates of blood from four donors. The assay was immunoSEQ multiplex PCR, and TCRdb's table has in-frame clones only and misses some. The repertoire holds 60,000 to 75,000 clones, with about 87% as singletons. CDR3 length: 17 residues. V lost 2 bases to trimming and J lost 4 bases; unmatched junction nucleotides: 7. The V gene's germline CDR1 is LGHNA and CDR2 YSLEER. The sample consisted of PBMCs. V usage is TRBV4-3 and J usage is TRBJ1-4; 10 bases are shared with TRBD1. The source of this sequence is a human donor in good health. Some clones in this sample may be carry-over from other donors' samples. The CDR3 loop is CASSQTGTGAVNEKLFF. The CDR3 bases are TGCGCCAGCAGCCAAACCGGGACAGGGGCCGTTAATGAAAAACTGTTTTTT.